This TCR beta chain is drawn from a study of CD8 T cells in Susac syndrome. Overall study findings and caveats: An acknowledgment was made by the study that its TCR sequencing and HLA analysis involved relatively few individuals.

The CD8+ and CD4+ T cells were negatively isolated, with the TEMRA cells enriched by FACS. As to this clonotype: The antigen is not known.

Reverse transcription of about 0.45 to 1 ug RNA was performed with random hexamers. Amplification of TCR beta CDR3 across 54 Vbeta and 13 Jbeta was performed with immunoSEQ multiplex PCR. Each CDR3 protein gets one entry after TCRdb re-called the immunoSEQ multiplex PCR reads with MiXCR. The sample carries around 220,000 distinct CDR3 sequences, 80% to 95% recorded once. V lost 0 bases, J lost 6 bases, and 15 bases lay in between. This CDR3 comprises 16 residues. CDR1 and CDR2 from the germline V gene are PRHDT and FYEKMQ (reference sequence). This TCR was sampled from a human donor with multiple sclerosis. The chain links TRBV13 to TRBJ2-1; D gene uncertain. The sequenced sample consisted of CD8+ T cells from PBMCs. Here the CDR3 reads CASSLGLSRIGNEQFF. The CDR3 DNA sequence: TGTGCCAGCAGCTTAGGTTTATCCCGTATCGGCAATGAGCAGTTCTTC.